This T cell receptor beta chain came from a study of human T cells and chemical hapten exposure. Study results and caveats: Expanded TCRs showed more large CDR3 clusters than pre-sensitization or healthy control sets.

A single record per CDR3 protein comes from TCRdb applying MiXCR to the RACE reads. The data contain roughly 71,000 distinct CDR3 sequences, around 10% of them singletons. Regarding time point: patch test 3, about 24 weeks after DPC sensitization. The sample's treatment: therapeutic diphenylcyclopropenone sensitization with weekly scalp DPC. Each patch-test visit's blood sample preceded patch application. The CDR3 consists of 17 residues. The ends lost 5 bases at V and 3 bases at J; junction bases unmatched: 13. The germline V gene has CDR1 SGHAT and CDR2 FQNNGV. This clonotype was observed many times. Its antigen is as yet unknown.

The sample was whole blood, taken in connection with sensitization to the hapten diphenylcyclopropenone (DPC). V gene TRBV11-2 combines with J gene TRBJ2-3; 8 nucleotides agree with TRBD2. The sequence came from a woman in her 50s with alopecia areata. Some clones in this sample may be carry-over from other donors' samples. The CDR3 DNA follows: TGTGCCAGCAGCAAGGAAGGTGGGAGCGGGAGAACAGATACGCAGTATTTT. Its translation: CASSKEGGSGRTDTQYF.